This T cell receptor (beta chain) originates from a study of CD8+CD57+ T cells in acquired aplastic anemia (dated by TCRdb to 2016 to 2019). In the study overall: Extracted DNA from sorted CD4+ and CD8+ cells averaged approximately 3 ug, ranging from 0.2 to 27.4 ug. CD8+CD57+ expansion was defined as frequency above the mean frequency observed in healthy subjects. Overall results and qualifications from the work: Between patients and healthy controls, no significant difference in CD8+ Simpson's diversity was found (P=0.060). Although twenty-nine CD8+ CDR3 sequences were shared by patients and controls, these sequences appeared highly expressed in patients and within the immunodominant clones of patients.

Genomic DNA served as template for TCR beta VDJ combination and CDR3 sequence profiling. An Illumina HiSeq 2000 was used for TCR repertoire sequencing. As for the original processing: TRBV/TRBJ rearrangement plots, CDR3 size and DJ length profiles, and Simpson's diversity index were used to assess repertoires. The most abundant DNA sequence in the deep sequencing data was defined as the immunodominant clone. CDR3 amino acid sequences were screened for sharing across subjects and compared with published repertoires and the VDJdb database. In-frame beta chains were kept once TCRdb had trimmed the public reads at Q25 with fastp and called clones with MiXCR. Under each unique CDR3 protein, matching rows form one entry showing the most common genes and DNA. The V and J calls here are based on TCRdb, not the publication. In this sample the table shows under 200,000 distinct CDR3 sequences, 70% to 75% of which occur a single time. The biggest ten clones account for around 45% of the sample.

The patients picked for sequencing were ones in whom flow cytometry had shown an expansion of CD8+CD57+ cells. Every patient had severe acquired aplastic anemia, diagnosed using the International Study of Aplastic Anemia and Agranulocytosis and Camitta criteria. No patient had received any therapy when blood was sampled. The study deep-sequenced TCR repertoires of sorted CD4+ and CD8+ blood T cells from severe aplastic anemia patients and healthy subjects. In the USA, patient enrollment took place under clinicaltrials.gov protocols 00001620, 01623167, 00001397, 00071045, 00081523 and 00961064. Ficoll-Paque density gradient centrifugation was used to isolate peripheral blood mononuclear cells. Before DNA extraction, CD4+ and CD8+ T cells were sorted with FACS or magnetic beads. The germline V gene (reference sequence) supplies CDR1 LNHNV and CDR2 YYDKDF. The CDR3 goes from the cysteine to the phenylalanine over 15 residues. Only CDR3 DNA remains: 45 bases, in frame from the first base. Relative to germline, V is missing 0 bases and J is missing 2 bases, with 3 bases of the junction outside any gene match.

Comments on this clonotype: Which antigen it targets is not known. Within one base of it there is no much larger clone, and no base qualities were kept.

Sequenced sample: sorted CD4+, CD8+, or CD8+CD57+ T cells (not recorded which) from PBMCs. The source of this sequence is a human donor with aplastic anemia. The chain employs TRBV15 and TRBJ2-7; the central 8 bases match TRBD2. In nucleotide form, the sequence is TGTGCCACCAGCAGAGACCGGGGGGGGGCCTACGAGCAGTACTTC. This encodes CATSRDRGGAYEQYF.